The entry below gives a single TCR beta chain sequence along with its context. The data were obtained in a study of blood T cell repertoires in COVID-19. Study as a whole: The study drew acute and convalescent COVID-19 samples from the United States, Italy and Spain.

The CDR3 spans 17 residues. The germline V gene has CDR1 SEHNR and CDR2 FQNEAQ (reference sequence). V shed 5 bases, J shed 0 bases, and the junction held 8 bases outside the gene matches. Some clones are missing from TCRdb's copy, which holds only in-frame ones; the method was immunoSEQ multiplex PCR. The sample consists of under 300,000 clones, about 83% of them appearing once. The sequencing input was peripheral blood. This TCR was recovered from a man younger than 45 who had recovered from COVID-19. The chain uses TRBV7-9 and TRBJ2-3, with 10 nucleotides matching TRBD2. This CDR3 reads CASSPGLAEISTDTQYF. CDR3 coding DNA: TGTGCCAGCAGCCCAGGACTAGCGGAGATAAGCACAGATACGCAGTATTTT.